This TCR beta chain was observed in a study of T cells after yellow fever vaccination. Whole-study context: Where fractions had low cell numbers, libraries were prepared from them with the SMART-Seq v4 Ultra Low Input RNA kit.

TCR cDNA was made by 5'RACE template switching, adding a universal primer site and UMIs. TCRdb reanalysed the 5' RACE reads using MiXCR and keeps one entry per CDR3 protein. The sample lists under 400,000 distinct CDR3 sequences; around 12% were seen once. V was trimmed by 2 bases and J by 6 bases, leaving 10 bases between them. Germline V gives CDR1 SGHTA, CDR2 FQGTGA. The CDR3 contains 14 residues. This clonotype has just a few counts. Its target is not known. The study's findings and limits: A secondary response was less intense yet reached its peak sooner, at day 5 versus 15. Abundant contaminating clonotypes from the bulk population could appear in FACS-sorted repertoires.

The clonotype was recovered from a man between 18 and 29 years old who received the YFV17D yellow fever vaccine. The chain has TRBV7-3 and TRBJ2-2; D possibly uses TRBD1 or TRBD2 (5 bases each). This specimen consisted of CD4+ T cells sorted from PBMCs, obtained 15 days after the yellow fever booster vaccination. The CDR3 bases are TGTGCCAGCAGCTTATTCGGGGACGCCGGGGAGCTGTTTTTT. It specifies CASSLFGDAGELFF.